A single sample gave rise to the 27 T cell receptor beta chains below, sequenced in a study of OX40 agonist ivuxolimab in advanced cancers. Profiled with immunoSEQ multiplex PCR; TCRdb holds only in-frame clones, not every one. The data hold about 54,000 clones, with 81% observed a single time. The sample in question was CD4+ or CD8+ T cells sorted from blood, obtained in a trial of the OX40 agonist ivuxolimab. Receptors were obtained from an adult with an advanced solid tumor such as melanoma, head and neck, liver or kidney cancer.

The chain employs TRBV18 and TRBJ1-3; TRBD1 matches 9 bases. The J segment lost 3 bases and the V segment lost 5 bases, leaving 5 bases of the junction unmatched. CDR3 length: 15 residues. Germline V gene sequence: CDR1 KGHSH, CDR2 LQKENI. Here the CDR3 DNA reads TGTGCCAGCTCATCGGGACAGGGCTTTGGAAACACCATATATTTT. Translation gives CASSSGQGFGNTIYF.

The chain employs TRBV6-1 and TRBJ1-5, with a weak D call TRBD1 (6 bases). This CDR3 has 15 amino acids. The germline gives CDR1 MNHNS, CDR2 SASEGT. V shed 2 bases and J shed 7 bases, with 15 bases lying between them. CDR3 DNA sequence: TGTGCCAGCAGTGAACAAACGGGGGGCGGGCAGCCCCAGCATTTT. It is translated as CASSEQTGGGQPQHF.

This rearrangement joins TRBV6-5 to TRBJ1-2; D is unclear. CDR3 length: 14 residues. V shed 3 bases and J shed 5 bases, with 13 bases lying between them. The germline CDR1 and CDR2 sequences are MNHEY and SVGAGI. CDR3 sequence: CASSYRATQYGYTF. The CDR3 DNA follows: TGTGCCAGCAGTTATCGGGCAACTCAGTATGGCTACACCTTC.

The rearrangement joins TRBV5-1 to TRBJ1-4, with 7 bases aligning to TRBD1. The junction had 7 bases not matched to a gene; V was cut back by 3 bases and J by 5 bases. This CDR3 is built from 15 residues. CDR1 is SGHRS, CDR2 YFSETQ, per germline. The CDR3 nucleotides read TGCGCCAGCAGCTCAAGGACAGGCGGGAATGAAAAACTGTTTTTT. Residues: CASSSRTGGNEKLFF.

The CDR3 nucleotides are TGTGCCAGTAGTAAAGCGGGGGGGAATCGTGCAGATACGCAGTATTTT. Its protein is CASSKAGGNRADTQYF. The chain combines TRBV19 with TRBJ2-3, with 10 bases aligning to TRBD2. The CDR3 is 16 amino acids. V was pared by 4 bases and J by 4 bases, with 8 bases of the junction left unmatched. In germline, CDR1 is LNHDA, CDR2 SQIVND (reference sequence).

CDR3 sequence: CSVGVQETQYF. CDR3 nucleotide sequence: TGCAGCGTTGGGGTTCAAGAGACCCAGTACTTC. J is TRBJ2-5 and V is TRBV29-1; D is unclear. Germline V gene data show CDR1 as SQVTM and CDR2 as ANQGSEA. The CDR3 runs 11 residues. Between the trimmed V and J ends, which lost 4 bases and 2 bases, there was a span of 5 bases.

The rearrangement uses TRBV19 and TRBJ1-6; 10 bases are shared with TRBD1. CDR3 size: 16 residues. Germline CDR1 and CDR2: LNHDA and SQIVND (reference sequence). J gave up 9 bases and V 1 base, and 6 bases lay outside the gene matches. The CDR3: CASSIVRTGGGSPLHF. The CDR3 DNA sequence: TGTGCCAGTAGTATAGTTCGGACAGGGGGTGGTTCACCCCTCCACTTT.

J is TRBJ2-7 and V is TRBV6-6; 8 nucleotides agree with TRBD1. Germline CDR1 and CDR2: MNHNY and SVGAGI (reference sequence). V lost 6 bases, J lost 3 bases, and 10 bases stayed unmatched. This CDR3 comprises 15 residues. CDR3 amino acids: CASSRRRTGLYEQYF. CDR3 nucleotide sequence: TGTGCCAGCAGCCGGCGACGGACAGGGCTCTACGAGCAGTACTTC.

The CDR3 region has the DNA TGTGCCAGCCGCCAAACGGGGGGCTCTTGGGCTTTCTTT. Its protein product is CASRQTGGSWAFF. J is TRBJ1-1 and V is TRBV11-2; TRBD1 is a possible D gene (6 bases). Deletions cut 8 bases from V and 11 bases from J, with 21 bases between. The CDR3 covers 13 residues. Germline lookup yields CDR1 SGHAT and CDR2 FQNNGV.

This clone is a singleton in its sample. This rearrangement joins TRBV7-6 to TRBJ2-7; maybe TRBD2 (7 bases). The ends were cut back, 5 bases at V and 3 bases at J, with 26 bases in the middle. The CDR3 extends over 18 amino acids. CDR1 SGHVS and CDR2 FNYEAQ come from the germline V gene. The CDR3 loop reads CASSSGTNVAGPYYEQYF. The CDR3 DNA sequence: TGTGCCAGCAGCAGCGGGACAAACGTAGCGGGTCCTTACTACGAGCAGTACTTC.

The J gene is TRBJ2-5, the V gene TRBV7-2; maybe TRBD1 (6 bases). Trimming shortened V by 5 bases and J by 1 base, and 11 bases separated the two germline ends. This CDR3 has 14 residues. The germline CDR1 and CDR2 sequences are SGHTA and FQGNSA. DNA of the CDR3: TGTGCCAGCAGCACCAACAGGGCCCAAGAGACCCAGTACTTC. This gives the protein CASSTNRAQETQYF.

Here the CDR3 DNA reads TGCGCCAGCAGCTTTACAGGGATTGGGGCCAACGTCCTGACTTTC. Encoded protein: CASSFTGIGANVLTF. This chain uses TRBV5-1 with TRBJ2-6; D might be TRBD1 (6 bases). The CDR3 has 15 residues. Germline V gene sequence: CDR1 SGHRS, CDR2 YFSETQ. V lost 2 bases and J lost 3, with 9 bases in between. The whole variable domain, filled in from reference TRBV5-1 and TRBJ2-6, reads KAGVTQTPRYLIKTRGQQVTLSCSPISGHRSVSWYQQTPGQGLQFLFEYFSETQRNKGNFPGRFSGRQFSNSRSEMNVSTLELGDSALYLCASSFTGIGANVLTFGAGSRLTVL.

The rearrangement links TRBV4-1 to TRBJ2-1; 9 bases are shared with TRBD2. V lost 0 bases and J lost 9; bases outside the gene matches: 9. This CDR3 has 16 amino acids. CDR1 MGHRA and CDR2 YSYEKL come from the germline V gene. As DNA, the CDR3 is TGCGCCAGCAGCCAAGAACCGGCGGGGGGGCCAGCTGAGCAGTTCTTC. This codes for CASSQEPAGGPAEQFF.

This clone was observed once. This chain connects TRBV27 to TRBJ2-2; 8 bases map to TRBD1. With V trimmed by 3 bases and J by 5 bases, 2 bases remained unmatched. Germline V gene data show CDR1 as MNHEY and CDR2 as SMNVEV (reference sequence). The CDR3 is 14 residues long. CDR3 sequence: CASSFRGLTGELFF. In DNA, the CDR3 is TGTGCCAGCAGTTTCAGGGGGCTTACCGGGGAGCTGTTTTTT.

The chain carries TRBV27 and TRBJ1-2; TRBD1 agrees at 8 bases. The junction had 8 bases not matched to a gene; V was cut back by 6 bases and J by 8 bases. The CDR3 spans 13 residues. Germline assignment: CDR1 MNHEY and CDR2 SMNVEV (reference sequence). CDR3 DNA sequence: TGTGCCAGCAGAATGACAGGGGAGGGGGGCTACACCTTC. Its translation: CASRMTGEGGYTF.

The chain is built from TRBV6-1 and TRBJ2-2; D tentatively reads TRBD1 or TRBD2 (5 bases each). Germline V gene sequence: CDR1 MNHNS, CDR2 SASEGT. The CDR3 consists of 14 residues. The CDR3: CSSRGQVNTGELFF. DNA for the CDR3: TGTTCCTCCCGGGGCCAGGTGAACACCGGGGAGCTGTTTTTT.

This clone was seen once. The chain carries TRBV5-1 and TRBJ2-1; 7 bases are a match to TRBD1. CDR3 length equals 15 residues. V lost 1 base to trimming and J lost 4 bases; unmatched junction nucleotides: 5. The germline V gene encodes CDR1 SGHRS and CDR2 YFSETQ. CDR3: CASSLQTGNYNEQFF. In nucleotides, the CDR3 is TGCGCCAGCAGCTTGCAGACAGGGAATTACAATGAGCAGTTCTTC.

The V gene is TRBV6-1, the J gene TRBJ1-2, with 9 bases lining up with TRBD1. CDR3 length equals 13 residues. V was clipped by 3 bases and J by 9 bases; unmatched bases: 5. Germline CDR1 MNHNS, CDR2 SASEGT. The CDR3 protein is CASSEGQGRSYTF. The CDR3, as DNA: TGTGCCAGCAGTGAGGGACAGGGAAGGAGCTACACCTTC.

The rearrangement uses TRBV5-1 and TRBJ2-1; tentative D call: TRBD2 (6 bases). V lost 3 bases and J lost 5, with 9 bases in between. CDR1 and CDR2 (germline): SGHRS, YFSETQ. CDR3 length: 13 residues. For the CDR3, the DNA is TGCGCCAGCAGCTACAGCGGGCACAATGAGCAGTTCTTC. Translating gives CASSYSGHNEQFF.

V is TRBV28 and J is TRBJ2-2; the D gene is possibly TRBD1 (6 bases). Trimming took off 1 base at V and 9 bases at J, with 21 bases between the two ends. This CDR3 spans 17 amino acids. Germline V gene data show CDR1 as MDHEN and CDR2 as SYDVKM. CDR3 protein: CASSLFRTAQEAWELFF. In DNA form, the CDR3 reads TGTGCCAGCAGTTTATTTAGGACAGCCCAGGAGGCCTGGGAGCTGTTTTTT. Together with reference TRBV28 and TRBJ2-2, the CDR3 gives the full variable domain: DVKVTQSSRYLVKRTGEKVFLECVQDMDHENMFWYRQDPGLGLRLIYFSYDVKMKEKGDIPEGYSVSREKKERFSLILESASTNQTSMYLCASSLFRTAQEAWELFFGEGSRLTVL.

The chain is built from TRBV19 and TRBJ2-7; either TRBD1 or TRBD2 may fit D (7 bases each). CDR3 length: 15 amino acids. CDR1 is LNHDA and CDR2 is SQIVND in the germline V gene (reference sequence). V lost 6 bases and J lost 2, with 17 bases in between. The CDR3, as DNA: TGTGCCAGTAGCCTCAGGGGGAGGGAGACCTACGAGCAGTACTTC. This codes for CASSLRGRETYEQYF.

DNA of the CDR3: TGTGCCAGCCGGGACAGCTTAGAGAACACCATATATTTT. This codes for CASRDSLENTIYF. V usage is TRBV19 and J usage is TRBJ1-3, with TRBD1 matching over 7 bases. From germline, CDR1 is LNHDA and CDR2 SQIVND (reference sequence). The CDR3 consists of 13 residues. V trimming: 9 bases; J trimming: 7 bases; junction bases outside the gene matches: 9.

J is TRBJ1-1 and V is TRBV14; D unclear. The V gene's germline CDR1 is SGHDN and CDR2 FVKESK. Trimming removed 1 base from V and 1 base from J, with 13 bases in between. The CDR3 has 16 amino acids. CDR3 region: CASSQGLTWRNTEAFF. Here the CDR3 DNA reads TGTGCCAGCAGCCAAGGGCTGACGTGGAGGAACACTGAAGCTTTCTTT.

The chain employs TRBV28 and TRBJ2-2; maybe TRBD1 (6 bases). The CDR3 totals 15 residues. Trimming took 6 bases from V and 2 from J, leaving 13 bases between them. Germline V gives CDR1 MDHEN, CDR2 SYDVKM. The CDR3 DNA sequence: TGTGCCAGCAGATGGCAGGGGTTCAACACCGGGGAGCTGTTTTTT. Residues: CASRWQGFNTGELFF.

V and J are TRBV18 and TRBJ1-2; the match to TRBD1 covers 9 bases. The J segment lost 5 bases and the V segment lost 6 bases, leaving 4 bases of the junction unmatched. The germline V gene has CDR1 KGHSH and CDR2 LQKENI. CDR3 length: 13 residues. This CDR3 is CASSVGTGYGYTF. CDR3 bases: TGTGCCAGCTCGGTAGGGACAGGGTATGGCTACACCTTC.

This clone has only a few counts. V gene TRBV10-1 combines with J gene TRBJ2-3; 11 nucleotides line up with TRBD2. Germline CDR1 is WNHNN and CDR2 is SYGVQD (reference sequence). V shed 2 bases, J shed 2 bases, and the junction held 9 bases outside the gene matches. CDR3 length: 18 residues. CDR3 region: CASSEGAIAGGTTDTQYF. The CDR3 DNA reads as TGCGCCAGCAGTGAGGGGGCCATAGCGGGGGGGACCACAGATACGCAGTATTTT.

V gene TRBV2 combines with J gene TRBJ1-5; the D is unclear. V lost 5 bases and J lost 11, with 16 bases in between. The CDR3 is 13 amino acids. Germline V gene lookup returns CDR1 SNHLY and CDR2 FYNNEI. CDR3 in amino acids: CASSPLTGWAQHF. CDR3 in DNA: TGTGCCAGCAGTCCTTTGACGGGATGGGCCCAGCATTTT.